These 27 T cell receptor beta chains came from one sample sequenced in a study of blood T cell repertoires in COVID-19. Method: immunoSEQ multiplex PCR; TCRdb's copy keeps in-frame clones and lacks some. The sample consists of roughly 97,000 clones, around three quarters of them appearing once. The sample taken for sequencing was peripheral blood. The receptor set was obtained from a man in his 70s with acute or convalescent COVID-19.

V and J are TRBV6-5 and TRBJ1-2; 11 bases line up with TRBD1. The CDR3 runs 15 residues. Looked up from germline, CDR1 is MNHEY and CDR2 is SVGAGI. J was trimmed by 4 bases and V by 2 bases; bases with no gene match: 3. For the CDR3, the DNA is TGTGCCAGCAGTTACGCGGGACAGGGGGTCTATGGCTACACCTTC. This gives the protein CASSYAGQGVYGYTF.

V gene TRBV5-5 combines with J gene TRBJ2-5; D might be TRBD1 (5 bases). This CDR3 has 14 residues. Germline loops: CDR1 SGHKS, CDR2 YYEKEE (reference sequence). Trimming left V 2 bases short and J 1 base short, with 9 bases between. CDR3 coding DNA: TGTGCCAGCAGCTTTTACAGGATCCAAGAGACCCAGTACTTC. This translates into CASSFYRIQETQYF.

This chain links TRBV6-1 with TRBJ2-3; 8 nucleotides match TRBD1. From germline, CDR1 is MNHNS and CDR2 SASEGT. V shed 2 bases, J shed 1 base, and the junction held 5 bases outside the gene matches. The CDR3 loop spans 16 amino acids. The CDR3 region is CASSEQGALGTDTQYF. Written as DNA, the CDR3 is TGTGCCAGCAGTGAACAGGGGGCGTTGGGCACAGATACGCAGTATTTT.

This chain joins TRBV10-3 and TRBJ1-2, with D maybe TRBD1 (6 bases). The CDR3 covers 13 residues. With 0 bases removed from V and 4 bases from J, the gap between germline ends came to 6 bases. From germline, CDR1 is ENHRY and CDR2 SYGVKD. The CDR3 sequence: CAISESDSYGYTF. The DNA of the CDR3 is TGTGCCATCAGTGAGTCGGACAGCTATGGCTACACCTTC.

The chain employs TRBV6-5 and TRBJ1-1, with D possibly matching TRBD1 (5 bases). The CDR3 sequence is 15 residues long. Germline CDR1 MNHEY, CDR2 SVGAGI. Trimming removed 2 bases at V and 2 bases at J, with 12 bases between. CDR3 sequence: CASSYLGGGNTEAFF. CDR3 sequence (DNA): TGTGCCAGCAGTTACCTTGGGGGGGGAAACACTGAAGCTTTCTTT.

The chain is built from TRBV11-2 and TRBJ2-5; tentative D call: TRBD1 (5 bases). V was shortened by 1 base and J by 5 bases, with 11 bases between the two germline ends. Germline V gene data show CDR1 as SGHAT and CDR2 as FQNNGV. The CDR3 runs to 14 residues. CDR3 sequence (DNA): TGTGCCAGCAGCTTAGGCTGGGGCGAGGAGACCCAGTACTTC. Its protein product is CASSLGWGEETQYF.

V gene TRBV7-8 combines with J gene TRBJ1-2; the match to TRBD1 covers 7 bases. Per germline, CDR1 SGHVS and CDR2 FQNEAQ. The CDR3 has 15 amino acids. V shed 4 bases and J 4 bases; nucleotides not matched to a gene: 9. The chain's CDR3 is CASSSRDSLSYGYTF. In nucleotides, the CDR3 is TGTGCCAGCAGCTCTCGGGACAGTCTATCCTATGGCTACACCTTC. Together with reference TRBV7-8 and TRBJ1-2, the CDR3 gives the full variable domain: GAGVSQSPRYKVAKRGQDVALRCDPISGHVSLFWYQQALGQGPEFLTYFQNEAQLDKSGLPSDRFFAERPEGSVSTLKIQRTQQEDSAVYLCASSSRDSLSYGYTFGSGTRLTVV.

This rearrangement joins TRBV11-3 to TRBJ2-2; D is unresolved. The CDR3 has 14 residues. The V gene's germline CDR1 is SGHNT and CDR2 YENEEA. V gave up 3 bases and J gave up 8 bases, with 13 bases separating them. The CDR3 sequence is CASSFDTLQGELFF. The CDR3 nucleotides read TGTGCCAGCAGCTTTGACACATTACAGGGGGAGCTGTTTTTT.

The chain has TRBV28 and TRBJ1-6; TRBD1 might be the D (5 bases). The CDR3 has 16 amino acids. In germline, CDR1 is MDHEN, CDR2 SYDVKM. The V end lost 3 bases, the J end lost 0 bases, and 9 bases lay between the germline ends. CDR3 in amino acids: CASSFGGTSYNSPLHF. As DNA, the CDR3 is TGTGCCAGCAGTTTCGGGGGGACCTCCTATAATTCACCCCTCCACTTT. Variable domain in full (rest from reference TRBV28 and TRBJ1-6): DVKVTQSSRYLVKRTGEKVFLECVQDMDHENMFWYRQDPGLGLRLIYFSYDVKMKEKGDIPEGYSVSREKKERFSLILESASTNQTSMYLCASSFGGTSYNSPLHFGNGTRLTVT.

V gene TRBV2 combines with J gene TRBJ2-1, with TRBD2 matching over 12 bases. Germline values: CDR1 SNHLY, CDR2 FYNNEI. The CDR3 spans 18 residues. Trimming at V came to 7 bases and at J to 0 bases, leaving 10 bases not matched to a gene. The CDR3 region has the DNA TGTGCCAGCACGGGGGGGACTAGCGGGCTCCCCTCCTACAATGAGCAGTTCTTC. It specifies CASTGGTSGLPSYNEQFF. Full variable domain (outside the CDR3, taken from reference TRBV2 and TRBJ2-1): EPEVTQTPSHQVTQMGQEVILRCVPISNHLYFYWYRQILGQKVEFLVSFYNNEISEKSEIFDDQFSVERPDGSNFTLKIRSTKLEDSAMYFCASTGGTSGLPSYNEQFFGPGTRLTVL.

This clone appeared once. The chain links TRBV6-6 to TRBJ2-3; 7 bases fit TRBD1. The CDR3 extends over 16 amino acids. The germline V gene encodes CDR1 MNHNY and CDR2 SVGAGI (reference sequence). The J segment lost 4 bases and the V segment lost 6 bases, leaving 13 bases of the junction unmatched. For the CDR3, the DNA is TGTGCCAGCAGACCGGGACAGTTCCTCCGAGCAGATACGCAGTATTTT. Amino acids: CASRPGQFLRADTQYF.

CDR3 in amino acids: CASRELGSSYNEQFF. CDR3 nucleotide sequence: TGTGCCAGCCGAGAACTAGGAAGCTCCTACAATGAGCAGTTCTTC. The chain has TRBV6-5 and TRBJ2-1, with a tentative D call TRBD2 (5 bases). Trimming took off 8 bases at V and 0 bases at J, with 14 bases between the two ends. The CDR3 loop spans 15 amino acids. Germline V gene lookup returns CDR1 MNHEY and CDR2 SVGAGI.

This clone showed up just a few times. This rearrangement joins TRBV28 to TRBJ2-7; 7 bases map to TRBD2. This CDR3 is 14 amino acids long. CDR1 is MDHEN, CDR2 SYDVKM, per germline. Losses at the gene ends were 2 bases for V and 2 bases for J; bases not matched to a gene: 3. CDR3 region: CASSLGGSAYEQYF. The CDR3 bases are TGTGCCAGCAGTTTAGGCGGGAGCGCCTACGAGCAGTACTTC.

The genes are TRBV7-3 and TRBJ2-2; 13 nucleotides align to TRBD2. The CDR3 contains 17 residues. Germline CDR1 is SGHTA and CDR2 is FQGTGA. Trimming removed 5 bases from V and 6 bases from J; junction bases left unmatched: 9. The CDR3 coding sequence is TGTGCCAGCAGCCTCCCCGGGACTAGCGGGACTCCCGGGGAGCTGTTTTTT. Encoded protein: CASSLPGTSGTPGELFF.

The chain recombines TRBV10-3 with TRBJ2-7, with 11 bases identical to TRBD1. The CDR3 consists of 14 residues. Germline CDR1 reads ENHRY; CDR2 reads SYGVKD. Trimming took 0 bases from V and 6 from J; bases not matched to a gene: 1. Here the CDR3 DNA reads TGTGCCATCAGTGAGTCCGGGACAGGGGGCGAGCAGTACTTC. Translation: CAISESGTGGEQYF.

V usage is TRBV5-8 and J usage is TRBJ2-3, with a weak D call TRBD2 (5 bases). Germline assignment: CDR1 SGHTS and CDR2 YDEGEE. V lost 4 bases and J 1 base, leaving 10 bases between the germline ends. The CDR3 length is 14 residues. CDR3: CASSGRVGTDTQYF. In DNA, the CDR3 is TGTGCCAGCAGCGGGAGAGTTGGCACAGATACGCAGTATTTT.

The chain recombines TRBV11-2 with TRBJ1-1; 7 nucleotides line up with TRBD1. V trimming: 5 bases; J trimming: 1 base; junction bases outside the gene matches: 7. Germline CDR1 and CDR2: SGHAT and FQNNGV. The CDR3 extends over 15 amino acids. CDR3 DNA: TGTGCCAGCAGCCGACCCGACAGGGAGAACACTGAAGCTTTCTTT. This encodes CASSRPDRENTEAFF.

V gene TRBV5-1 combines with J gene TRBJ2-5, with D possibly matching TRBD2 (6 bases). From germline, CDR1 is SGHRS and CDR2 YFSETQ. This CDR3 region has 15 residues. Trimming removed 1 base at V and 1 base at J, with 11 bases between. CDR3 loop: CASSLLDGGQETQYF. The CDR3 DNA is TGCGCCAGCAGCTTGCTGGACGGGGGCCAAGAGACCCAGTACTTC.

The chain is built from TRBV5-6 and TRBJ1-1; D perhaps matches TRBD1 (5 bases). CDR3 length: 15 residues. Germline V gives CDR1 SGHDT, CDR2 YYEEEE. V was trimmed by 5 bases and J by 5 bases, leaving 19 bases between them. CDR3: CASSWDGRLGTEAFF. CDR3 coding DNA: TGTGCCAGCAGTTGGGACGGCAGACTAGGGACTGAAGCTTTCTTT.

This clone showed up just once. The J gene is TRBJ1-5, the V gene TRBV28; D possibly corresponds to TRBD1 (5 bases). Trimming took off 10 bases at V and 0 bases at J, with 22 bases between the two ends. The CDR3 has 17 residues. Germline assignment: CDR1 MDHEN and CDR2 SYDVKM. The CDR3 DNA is TGTGCCACCCTATTTTCCGCAGGGCCTTATAGCAATCAGCCCCAGCATTTT. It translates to CATLFSAGPYSNQPQHF.

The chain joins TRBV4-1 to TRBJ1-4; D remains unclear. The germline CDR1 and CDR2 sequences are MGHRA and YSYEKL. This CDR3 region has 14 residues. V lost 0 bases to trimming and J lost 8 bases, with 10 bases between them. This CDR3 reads CASSQDPRGEKLFF. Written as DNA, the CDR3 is TGCGCCAGCAGCCAAGACCCCAGAGGAGAAAAACTGTTTTTT.

The CDR3 nucleotides read TGTGCCAGTAGTAGCTCCAGGACACGTCAGCCCCAGCATTTT. Translating it yields CASSSSRTRQPQHF. V and J are TRBV19 and TRBJ1-5; D perhaps matches TRBD1 (5 bases). The V end lost 4 bases, the J end lost 6 bases, and 13 bases lay between the germline ends. This CDR3 region has 14 residues. Germline CDR1 LNHDA, CDR2 SQIVND (reference sequence).

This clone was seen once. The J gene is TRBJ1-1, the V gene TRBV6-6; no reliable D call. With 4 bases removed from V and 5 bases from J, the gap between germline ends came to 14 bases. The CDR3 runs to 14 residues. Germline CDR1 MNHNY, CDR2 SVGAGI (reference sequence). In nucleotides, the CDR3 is TGTGCCAGCAGTTCCGGGATTAGGAGGACTGAAGCTTTCTTT. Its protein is CASSSGIRRTEAFF.

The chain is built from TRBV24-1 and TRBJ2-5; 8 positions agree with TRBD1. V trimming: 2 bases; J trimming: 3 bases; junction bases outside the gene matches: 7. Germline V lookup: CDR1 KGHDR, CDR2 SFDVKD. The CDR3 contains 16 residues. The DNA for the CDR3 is TGTGCCACCAGTGATTGGGCAGGGGGCATGGAAGAGACCCAGTACTTC. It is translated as CATSDWAGGMEETQYF.

The CDR3 is CASRRTEGTQYF. Written as DNA, the CDR3 is TGCGCCAGCAGACGGACAGAGGGGACCCAGTACTTC. This chain connects TRBV5-1 to TRBJ2-5; D may be TRBD1 (6 bases). This CDR3 is built from 12 residues. Per germline, CDR1 SGHRS and CDR2 YFSETQ. The V and J ends lost 5 bases and 7 bases respectively, with 12 bases between them.

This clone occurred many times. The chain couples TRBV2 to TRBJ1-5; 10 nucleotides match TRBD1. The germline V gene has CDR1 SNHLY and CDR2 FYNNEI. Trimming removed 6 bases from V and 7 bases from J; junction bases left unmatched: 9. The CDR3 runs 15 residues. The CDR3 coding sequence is TGTGCCAGCAGCGAGACAGGGGGCAGTCGACAGCCCCAGCATTTT. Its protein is CASSETGGSRQPQHF.

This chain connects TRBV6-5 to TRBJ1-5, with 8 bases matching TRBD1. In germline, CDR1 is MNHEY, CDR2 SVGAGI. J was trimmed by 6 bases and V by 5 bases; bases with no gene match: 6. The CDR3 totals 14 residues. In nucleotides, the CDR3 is TGTGCCAGCAGTAACGGACAGGGCACTCAGCCCCAGCATTTT. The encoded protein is CASSNGQGTQPQHF.